One T cell receptor beta chain is described in this entry. TCRbeta library construction was performed incorporating unique molecular identifiers. MiXCR, run by TCRdb on the PCR reads, gives a single entry per CDR3 protein. This repertoire shows 450,000 to 600,000 distinct CDR3 sequences, over 9.5% found once; its top ten account for about 2.1%. Germline CDR1 is MNHEY and CDR2 is SVGEGT. The CDR3 covers 15 residues. After removal of 7 bases from V and 5 bases from J, the junction contained 6 bases not matched to a gene. The sample originates from a study of T-cell reconstitution after alpha-beta-depleted transplantation in children.

The origin of this receptor is a child between 2 and 9 years old with inherited bone marrow failure, due to receive a stem cell transplant. This chain connects TRBV6-2 or TRBV6-3 to TRBJ2-7, with 15 bases aligning to TRBD2. This sample comprised PBMCs, obtained before TCRalphabeta/CD19-depleted stem cell transplant. CDR3 coding DNA: TGTGCCAGCACCACCGGGACTAGCGGGAGGCACGAGCAGTACTTC. Translating gives CASTTGTSGRHEQYF.